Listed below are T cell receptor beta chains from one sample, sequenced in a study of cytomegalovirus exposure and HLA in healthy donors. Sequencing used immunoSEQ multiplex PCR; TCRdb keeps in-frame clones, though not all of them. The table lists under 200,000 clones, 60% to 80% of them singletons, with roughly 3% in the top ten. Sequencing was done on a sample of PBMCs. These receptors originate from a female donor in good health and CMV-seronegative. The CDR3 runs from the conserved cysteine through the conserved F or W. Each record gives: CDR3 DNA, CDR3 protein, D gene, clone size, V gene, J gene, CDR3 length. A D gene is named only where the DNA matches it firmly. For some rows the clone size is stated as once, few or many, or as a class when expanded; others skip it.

DNA: TGTGCCAGCAGGACCGAGAGGGACTCCTATAATTCACCCCTCCACTTT; CDR3: CASRTERDSYNSPLHF; D: -; size: -; V: TRBV27; J: TRBJ1-6; length: 16
DNA: TGTGCCAGCAGTTACGGGACAGGGGGGGGCAATGAGCAGTTCTTC; CDR3: CASSYGTGGGNEQFF; D: TRBD1; size: -; V: TRBV27; J: TRBJ2-1; length: 15
DNA: TGTGCCAGCAGCTTAACCCCTGTTGGAGGGTTGTCCCAGCATTTT; CDR3: CASSLTPVGGLSQHF; D: -; size: once; V: TRBV7-3; J: TRBJ1-5; length: 15
DNA: TGTGCCATCAGTGGCGGGACAGGGGGATACGAGCAGTACTTC; CDR3: CAISGGTGGYEQYF; D: TRBD1; size: few; V: TRBV10-3; J: TRBJ2-7; length: 14
DNA: TGTGCCACCCACAAAGGGAGACTAGCGGGCCTAGAGCAGTTCTTC; CDR3: CATHKGRLAGLEQFF; D: TRBD2; size: -; V: TRBV15; J: TRBJ2-1; length: 15
DNA: TGTGCCAGCAGTTTAACTAGCGGTCTGGAGCAGTACTTC; CDR3: CASSLTSGLEQYF; D: TRBD2; size: -; V: TRBV27; J: TRBJ2-5; length: 13
DNA: TGTGCCAGCAGCTTAAAGGAGGGGGCGGGACAGTTCTTC; CDR3: CASSLKEGAGQFF; D: -; size: -; V: TRBV7-3; J: TRBJ2-1; length: 13
DNA: TGTGCTAGTGGTCTAGGGACAGGGGGTGGCTATGGCTACACCTTC; CDR3: CASGLGTGGGYGYTF; D: TRBD1; size: -; V: TRBV12-5; J: TRBJ1-2; length: 15
DNA: TGTGCCAGCAGGGCAGGGCCCACAGATACGCAGTATTTT; CDR3: CASRAGPTDTQYF; D: -; size: -; V: TRBV6-6; J: TRBJ2-3; length: 13
DNA: TGTGCCAGCAGCTTGGCGGTGACAGGGATGGGGTACGAGCAGTACTTC; CDR3: CASSLAVTGMGYEQYF; D: TRBD1; size: -; V: TRBV5-8; J: TRBJ2-7; length: 16
DNA: TGTGCCAGCAGTTTCACTCAGGGGCCGACTAACTATGGCTACACCTTC; CDR3: CASSFTQGPTNYGYTF; D: -; size: -; V: TRBV27; J: TRBJ1-2; length: 16
DNA: TGTGCCAGCAGCTCGGGACAGGGGGTTCATGGCTACACCTTC; CDR3: CASSSGQGVHGYTF; D: TRBD1; size: -; V: TRBV7-9; J: TRBJ1-2; length: 14
DNA: TGTGCCACCAATGAGCGGGGGGGCACAGATACGCAGTATTTT; CDR3: CATNERGGTDTQYF; D: TRBD2; size: -; V: TRBV7-3; J: TRBJ2-3; length: 14
DNA: TGCAGCTTTAGCGGAAACTCCTACGAGCAGTACTTC; CDR3: CSFSGNSYEQYF; D: -; size: -; V: TRBV29-1; J: TRBJ2-7; length: 12
DNA: TGTGCCACCAGCAGGGGGGACAGGGGGGGCAATCAGCCCCAGCATTTT; CDR3: CATSRGDRGGNQPQHF; D: TRBD1; size: -; V: TRBV15; J: TRBJ1-5; length: 16
DNA: TGCGCCAGCAGCCAAGAGTCAGGACTAGCGGGGGGGCCAGAGTACTTC; CDR3: CASSQESGLAGGPEYF; D: TRBD2; size: -; V: TRBV4-1; J: TRBJ2-5; length: 16
DNA: TGCAGCGTTGTAGGGGAGGGCAGAAGTTACAATGAGCAGTTCTTC; CDR3: CSVVGEGRSYNEQFF; D: TRBD2; size: -; V: TRBV29-1; J: TRBJ2-1; length: 15
DNA: TGTGCCAGCAGTTCCCCAGGGAAGGGGTACTATGGCTACACCTTC; CDR3: CASSSPGKGYYGYTF; D: -; size: few; V: TRBV2; J: TRBJ1-2; length: 15
DNA: TGTGCCAGCAGCTTACAGGGGGCCCAGCCCCAGCATTTT; CDR3: CASSLQGAQPQHF; D: TRBD1; size: -; V: TRBV7-9; J: TRBJ1-5; length: 13
DNA: TGTGCCAGCACATCCAACCCGGGGTATAATTCACCCCTCCACTTT; CDR3: CASTSNPGYNSPLHF; D: -; size: -; V: TRBV25-1; J: TRBJ1-6; length: 15
DNA: TGTGCCAGCAGCCCCGGGACAGCTCTGACTGAAGCTTTCTTT; CDR3: CASSPGTALTEAFF; D: TRBD1; size: -; V: TRBV9; J: TRBJ1-1; length: 14
DNA: TGTGCCAGTAGTGAAGGGGGCCCGATCGAGCAGTTCTTC; CDR3: CASSEGGPIEQFF; D: TRBD1; size: -; V: TRBV19; J: TRBJ2-1; length: 13
DNA: TGTGCCAGCAGCTCTGGACAGGGGGCGAGCTATGGCTACACCTTC; CDR3: CASSSGQGASYGYTF; D: TRBD1; size: few; V: TRBV7-9; J: TRBJ1-2; length: 15
DNA: TGCGCCAGCAGCCCGGACAGGGCAGGGTTACGAGAAGCTTTCTTT; CDR3: CASSPDRAGLREAFF; D: TRBD1; size: few; V: TRBV5-1; J: TRBJ1-1; length: 15
DNA: TGTGCCATCAGTGAAGAGGGCCTACCAAACACTGAAGCTTTCTTT; CDR3: CAISEEGLPNTEAFF; D: -; size: -; V: TRBV10-3; J: TRBJ1-1; length: 15
DNA: TGTGCCAGCACCCAGAGCGGGAGCATCACAGATACGCAGTATTTT; CDR3: CASTQSGSITDTQYF; D: TRBD2; size: few; V: TRBV7-3; J: TRBJ2-3; length: 15
DNA: TGTGCCAGCAGCCGCAGGGAGACCCAGTACTTC; CDR3: CASSRRETQYF; D: -; size: -; V: TRBV7-9; J: TRBJ2-5; length: 11
DNA: TGTGCCACCAGCAGAGGACAGGGGGCAGACACCATATATTTT; CDR3: CATSRGQGADTIYF; D: TRBD1; size: -; V: TRBV15; J: TRBJ1-3; length: 14